Listed below are T cell receptor beta chains from one sample, sequenced in a study of T cells in Graves' hyperthyroidism and ophthalmopathy. TCRdb analysed the multiplex PCR reads with MiXCR anew, one entry per CDR3 protein. This table holds some 350,000 distinct CDR3 sequences, roughly 13% found once. Material: blood. The receptor source for this set is a woman in her 40s with Graves' ophthalmopathy. Each CDR3 is given with its conserved first and last residue. A D gene is named only where the DNA matches it firmly. A row's size may be missing; if present it is once, few, many or a size class.

D gene	V gene	J gene	clone size	CDR3 DNA	CDR3 protein
TRBD1	TRBV10-3	TRBJ2-1	many	TGTGCCATCAGTACCGGGACAGGGGCCTACAATGAGCAGTTCTTC	CAISTGTGAYNEQFF
NA	TRBV12-5	TRBJ1-2	many	TGTGCTAGTGGTTTGGGACGGACATATGGCTACACCTTC	CASGLGRTYGYTF
NA	TRBV19	TRBJ1-1	many	TGTGCCAGTAGTATGGTCGGGGCGAAGGGTGAAGCTTTCTTT	CASSMVGAKGEAFF
NA	TRBV10-1	TRBJ1-1	NA	TGCGCCAGCAGTGAGTCCTTGGGGGCTGAAGCTTTCTTT	CASSESLGAEAFF
NA	TRBV6-2/TRBV6-3	TRBJ2-7	few	TGTGCCAGCACCACCCTCCCTGGCGAGCAGTACTTC	CASTTLPGEQYF
TRBD1	TRBV28	TRBJ1-5	NA	TGTGCCAGCAGTCCCACGACAGGGGTGAGCAATCAGCCCCAGCATTTT	CASSPTTGVSNQPQHF
TRBD2	TRBV7-9	TRBJ2-7	few	TGTGCCAGCAGCTCCTGGGGGGGGTCCTACGAGCAGTACTTC	CASSSWGGSYEQYF
NA	TRBV7-7	TRBJ1-1	few	TGTGCTAGCAGCTTAGGTGGGGCTCAAAACACTGAAGCTTTCTTT	CASSLGGAQNTEAFF
TRBD2	TRBV20-1	TRBJ2-1	many	TGCAGTGCCCTCAAAGCGGGACGCAACAATGAGCAGTTCTTC	CSALKAGRNNEQFF
NA	TRBV20-1	TRBJ2-1	few	TGCAGTGCTCTCAGGGGTGCGGTCGATGAGCAGTTCTTC	CSALRGAVDEQFF
NA	TRBV20-1	TRBJ1-1	many	TGCAGTGCTAGAGACCTTACTGAAGCTTTCTTT	CSARDLTEAFF
TRBD2	TRBV2	TRBJ2-1	many	TGTGTCAAAGGCGGGAGCTCCTACAATGAGCAGTTCTTC	CVKGGSSYNEQFF
NA	TRBV19	TRBJ2-1	NA	TGTGCCAGTAGTATGGGCAGGGACCACAATGAGCAGTTCTTC	CASSMGRDHNEQFF
NA	TRBV6-2/TRBV6-3	TRBJ2-1	NA	TGTGCCAGCAGTCCTTTACGGGTCAATGAGCAGTTCTTC	CASSPLRVNEQFF
NA	TRBV7-2	TRBJ1-1	many	TGTGCCAGCAGCTCCCTCAAGTCCAGCCTCTTTGCTTTCTTT	CASSSLKSSLFAFF
NA	TRBV10-3	TRBJ2-7	many	TGTGCCATCAGTGATTGGGGATCCTACGAGCAGTACTTC	CAISDWGSYEQYF
TRBD2	TRBV3-1	TRBJ2-1	NA	TGTGCCAGCAGCCAACGCTTACTAGCGAGCTCCTACAATGAGCAGTTCTTC	CASSQRLLASSYNEQFF
NA	TRBV5-1	TRBJ2-1	NA	TGCGCCAGCAGTAAGCCGGGGGCCTTCTCCTACAATGAGCAGTTCTTC	CASSKPGAFSYNEQFF
NA	TRBV7-9	TRBJ2-7	many	TGTGCCAGCAGCTTAGTCCAGACAGCATACGAGCAGTACTTC	CASSLVQTAYEQYF
TRBD2	TRBV3-1	TRBJ2-5	NA	TGTGCCAGCAGCCTGGGGACTACCAGGAAAGAGACCCAGTACTTC	CASSLGTTRKETQYF
NA	TRBV12-3/TRBV12-4	TRBJ1-4	many	TGTGCCAGCAGTTTAGCGGAAACTAATGAAAAACTGTTTTTT	CASSLAETNEKLFF
NA	TRBV2	TRBJ2-2	many	TGTGCCAGCAGTGAAGTGACCGGGGGGGAGCTGTTTTTT	CASSEVTGGELFF
TRBD1	TRBV20-1	TRBJ1-2	NA	TGCAGTTCTAGTCCAGGGACAGAGACAAGCTACACCTTC	CSSSPGTETSYTF
TRBD1	TRBV5-7	TRBJ1-4	NA	TGTGCCAGCAGTTATGGACAGGGGGCCCAATCGGAAAAACTGTTTTTT	CASSYGQGAQSEKLFF
TRBD2	TRBV5-1	TRBJ2-1	many	TGCGCCAGCAGCTTGGTAGCGGGGGCTTTCGAGCAGTTCTTC	CASSLVAGAFEQFF
NA	TRBV27	TRBJ2-7	many	TGTGCCAGCAGCCTACTTGTGGGGTCCTACGAGCAGTACTTC	CASSLLVGSYEQYF
NA	TRBV11-2	TRBJ2-3	NA	TGTGCCAGCAGCTTAGTAGGGGGATTCACAGATACGCAGTATTTT	CASSLVGGFTDTQYF
TRBD2	TRBV9	TRBJ2-3	many	TGTGCCAGCAGCGCTAGCGGGGGGTATAGCACAGATACGCAGTATTTT	CASSASGGYSTDTQYF
NA	TRBV27	TRBJ2-4	NA	TGTGCCAGCAGTTTATCGGCAGGGGTGGGAAACATTCAGTACTTC	CASSLSAGVGNIQYF
NA	TRBV2	TRBJ1-2	many	TGTGCCAGCAGATTGGCTCGGCCCGAAGGCTATGGCTACACCTTC	CASRLARPEGYGYTF
NA	TRBV20-1	TRBJ2-3	NA	TGCAGTGCTCTGGACGACAGGGGAGGGCCAGATACGCAGTATTTT	CSALDDRGGPDTQYF
TRBD1	TRBV5-1	TRBJ2-2	NA	TGCGCCAGCAGCTTGGCCGGGACAGGGGGCTACTCGAACACCGGGGAGCTGTTTTTT	CASSLAGTGGYSNTGELFF
NA	TRBV6-1	TRBJ2-2	NA	TGTGCCAGCAGCGGCGGCAGGGTGAACACCGGGGAGCTGTTTTTT	CASSGGRVNTGELFF
NA	TRBV10-2	TRBJ2-7	few	TGCGCCAGCGGGACAACGGGGTACGAGCAGTACTTC	CASGTTGYEQYF
TRBD1	TRBV7-2	TRBJ1-1	many	TGTGCCAGCAGCTTATTCCCCCAGGGGGCAACGAACACTGAAGCTTTCTTT	CASSLFPQGATNTEAFF
TRBD1	TRBV7-9	TRBJ1-1	many	TGTGCCAGCAGCTTCGCCGGGACAGGGGGTGAAGCTTTCTTT	CASSFAGTGGEAFF
NA	TRBV11-3	TRBJ1-3	few	TGTGCCAGCAGCTTAGCCAGGGGAGGTGCTGGAAACACCATATATTTT	CASSLARGGAGNTIYF
TRBD2	TRBV3-1	TRBJ2-1	few	TGTGCCAGCAACAATGGAGCGGGGTTCTACAATGAGCAGTTCTTC	CASNNGAGFYNEQFF